These T cell receptor beta chains were read from a single sample in a study of T cells in localized non-small cell lung cancer. Clones were sequenced by immunoSEQ multiplex PCR, and TCRdb holds only the in-frame ones, with some missing. The profile shows fewer than 90,000 clones, roughly 80% of them singletons. Here the sequenced sample was PBMCs, taken before any cancer treatment. Every receptor here comes from a man between 40 and 75 years old with stage II squamous cell lung carcinoma. Each CDR3 is given with its conserved first and last residue. Each record gives: D gene, clone size, CDR3 length, J gene, V gene, CDR3 protein, CDR3 DNA. A D gene is named only where the DNA matches it firmly. Clone size appears in some rows only: once, few, many, or a class for an expanded clone.

NA NA 11 TRBJ1-1 TRBV7-9 CASSGKAEAFF TGTGCCAGCAGCGGGAAGGCTGAAGCTTTCTTT
NA once 18 TRBJ2-2 TRBV11-2 CASSLGLFHREGTGELFF TGTGCCAGCAGCTTAGGCCTTTTCCACAGGGAGGGAACCGGGGAGCTGTTTTTT
NA NA 15 TRBJ1-2 TRBV25-1 CASSDIPRGKDGYTF TGTGCCAGCAGTGATATACCACGGGGGAAAGATGGCTACACCTTC
NA NA 17 TRBJ2-4 TRBV15 CATSNRARGESKNIQYF TGTGCCACCAGCAACCGCGCCCGGGGCGAGTCCAAAAACATTCAGTACTTC
TRBD1 NA 16 TRBJ2-7 TRBV5-1 CASSTSSGTGGHEQYF TGCGCCAGCAGCACGAGTTCCGGGACAGGGGGCCACGAGCAGTACTTC
NA many 14 TRBJ1-2 TRBV2 CASTITDFGYGYTF TGTGCCAGCACGATCACAGATTTCGGTTATGGCTACACCTTC
TRBD1 NA 14 TRBJ1-5 TRBV10-3 CAISPGTGVQPQHF TGTGCCATCAGCCCCGGGACAGGGGTTCAGCCCCAGCATTTT
NA many 15 TRBJ2-1 TRBV5-5 CASSATGTPYNEQFF TGTGCCAGCAGCGCAACCGGGACACCCTACAATGAGCAGTTCTTC
NA NA 11 TRBJ2-7 TRBV7-8 CASSDSGEQYF TGTGCCAGCAGCGATAGTGGCGAGCAGTACTTC
NA NA 14 TRBJ2-1 TRBV15 CATSREGGRNEQFF TGTGCCACCAGCAGAGAGGGGGGGCGGAATGAGCAGTTCTTC
NA once 15 TRBJ1-6 TRBV6-6 CASRPTEGGNSPLHF TGTGCCAGCAGGCCCACCGAGGGGGGTAATTCACCCCTCCACTTT
NA NA 12 TRBJ2-7 TRBV7-2 CASSWDQAEQYF TGTGCCAGCAGTTGGGACCAAGCAGAGCAGTACTTC
TRBD1 NA 16 TRBJ1-2 TRBV7-9 CASSSIRQGLNYGYTF TGTGCCAGCAGCTCCATTCGACAGGGATTAAACTATGGCTACACCTTC